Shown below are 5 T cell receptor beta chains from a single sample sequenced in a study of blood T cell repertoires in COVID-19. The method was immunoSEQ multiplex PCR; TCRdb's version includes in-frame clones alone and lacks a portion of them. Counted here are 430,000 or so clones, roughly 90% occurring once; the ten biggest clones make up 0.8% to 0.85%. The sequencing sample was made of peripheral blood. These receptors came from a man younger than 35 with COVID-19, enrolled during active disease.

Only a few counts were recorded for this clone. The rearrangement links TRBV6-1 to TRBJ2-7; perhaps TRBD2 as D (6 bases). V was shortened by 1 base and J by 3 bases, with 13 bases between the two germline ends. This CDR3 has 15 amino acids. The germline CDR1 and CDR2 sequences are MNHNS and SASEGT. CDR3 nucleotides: TGTGCCAGCAGTGAAGGGGGAGGCCCTTTCTACGAGCAGTACTTC. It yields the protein CASSEGGGPFYEQYF.

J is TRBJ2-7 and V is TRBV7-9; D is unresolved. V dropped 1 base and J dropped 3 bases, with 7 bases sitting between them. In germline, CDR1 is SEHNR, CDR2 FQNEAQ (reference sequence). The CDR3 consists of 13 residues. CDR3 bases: TGTGCCAGCAGCTTAGTCCTCGGCTACGAGCAGTACTTC. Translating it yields CASSLVLGYEQYF.

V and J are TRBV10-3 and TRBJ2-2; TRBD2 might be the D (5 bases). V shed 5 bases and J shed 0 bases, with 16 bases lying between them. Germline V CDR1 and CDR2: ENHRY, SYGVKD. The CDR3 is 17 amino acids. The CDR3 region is CAISRISARANTGELFF. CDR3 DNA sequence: TGTGCCATCAGTCGGATTAGCGCCCGTGCGAACACCGGGGAGCTGTTTTTT.

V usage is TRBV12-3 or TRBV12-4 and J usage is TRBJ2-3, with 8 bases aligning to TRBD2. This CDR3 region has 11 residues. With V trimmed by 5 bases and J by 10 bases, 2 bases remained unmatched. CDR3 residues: CASSPGGAQYF. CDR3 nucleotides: TGTGCCAGCAGTCCCGGGGGGGCGCAGTATTTT.

CDR3 sequence (DNA): TGTGCCAGCAGTCCCTTCAGGTGGACAGATACGCAGTATTTT. This codes for CASSPFRWTDTQYF. This chain joins TRBV2 and TRBJ2-3; D not certain. V was trimmed by 5 bases and J by 3 bases, leaving 12 bases between them. CDR1 and CDR2 from the germline V gene are SNHLY and FYNNEI. The CDR3 runs to 14 residues.